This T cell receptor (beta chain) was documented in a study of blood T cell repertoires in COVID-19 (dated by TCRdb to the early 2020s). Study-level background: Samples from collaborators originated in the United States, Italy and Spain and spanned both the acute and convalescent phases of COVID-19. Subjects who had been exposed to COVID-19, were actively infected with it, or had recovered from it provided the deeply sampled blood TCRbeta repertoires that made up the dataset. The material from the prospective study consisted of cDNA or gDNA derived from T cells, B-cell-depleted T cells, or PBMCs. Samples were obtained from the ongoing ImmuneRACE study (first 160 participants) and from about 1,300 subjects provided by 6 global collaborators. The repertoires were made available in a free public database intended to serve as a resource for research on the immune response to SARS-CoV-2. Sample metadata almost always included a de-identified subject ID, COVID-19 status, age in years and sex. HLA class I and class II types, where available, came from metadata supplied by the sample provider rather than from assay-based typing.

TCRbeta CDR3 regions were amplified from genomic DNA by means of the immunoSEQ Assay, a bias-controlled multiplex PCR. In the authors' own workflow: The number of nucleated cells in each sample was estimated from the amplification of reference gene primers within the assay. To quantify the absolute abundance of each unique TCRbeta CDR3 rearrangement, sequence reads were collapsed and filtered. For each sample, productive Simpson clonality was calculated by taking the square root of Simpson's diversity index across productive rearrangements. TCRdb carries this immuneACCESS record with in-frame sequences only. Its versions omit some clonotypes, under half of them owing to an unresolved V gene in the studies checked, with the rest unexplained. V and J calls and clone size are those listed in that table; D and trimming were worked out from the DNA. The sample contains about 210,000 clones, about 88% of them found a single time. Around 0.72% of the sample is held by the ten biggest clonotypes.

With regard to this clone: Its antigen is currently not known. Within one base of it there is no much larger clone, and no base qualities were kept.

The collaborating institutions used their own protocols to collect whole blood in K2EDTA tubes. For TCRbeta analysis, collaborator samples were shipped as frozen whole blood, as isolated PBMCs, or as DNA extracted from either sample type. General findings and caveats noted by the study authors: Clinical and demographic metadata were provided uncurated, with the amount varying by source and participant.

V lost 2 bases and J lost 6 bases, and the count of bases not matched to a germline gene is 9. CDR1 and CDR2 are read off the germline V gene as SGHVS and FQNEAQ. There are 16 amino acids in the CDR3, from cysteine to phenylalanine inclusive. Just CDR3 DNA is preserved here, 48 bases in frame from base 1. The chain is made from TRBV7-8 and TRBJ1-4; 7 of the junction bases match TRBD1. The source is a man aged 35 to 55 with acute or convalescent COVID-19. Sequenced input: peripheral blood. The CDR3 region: CASSLRPTGVDEKLFF. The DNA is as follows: TGTGCCAGCAGCTTAAGGCCCACAGGGGTGGATGAAAAACTGTTTTTT.